This T cell receptor (beta chain) originates from a study of T cell responses to AZD1222 COVID-19 vaccine. Study conclusions and caveats: A mostly white British donor set with more females was recruited, and clonal diversity was possibly underestimated. Seropositivity was recorded at baseline in only a handful of AZD1222 recipients. Spike-specific TCR breadth and depth rose after two AZD1222 doses.

Of note for this clone: Its specificity is not known.

Sequencing used immunoSEQ multiplex PCR; TCRdb keeps in-frame clones, though not all of them. The sample includes about 130,000 clones, roughly 87% of them seen just once. CDR3 size: 19 residues. V lost 2 bases, J lost 1 base, and 13 bases stayed unmatched. In germline, CDR1 is LGHNA, CDR2 YNFKEQ. The sample consisted of peripheral blood, taken on day 0 of MenACWY control vaccination. This sequence originates from an adult in good health. The V call is TRBV4-2, the J call TRBJ2-3; 9 nucleotides match TRBD2. CDR3: CASSQMSGLSGRRTDTQYF. The CDR3 DNA is TGTGCCAGCAGCCAAATGTCAGGGCTTAGCGGGAGACGCACAGATACGCAGTATTTT.